A single T cell receptor (beta chain) is shown here with its context. This specimen comes from a study of radiation and T cells in renal cell carcinoma. At the level of the study: Nephrectomy followed 15 Gy stereotactic body radiation by 4 weeks.

Time point meaning: blood 2 weeks post-SBRT. Treatment specified: 15 Gy SBRT to primary tumor, nephrectomy 4 weeks later. The patient's renal cell carcinoma had clear cell pathology. Sequenced by immunoSEQ multiplex PCR; TCRdb stores in-frame clones only, minus some. The sample consists of around 80,000 clones, over 80% of them appearing once. The input for sequencing was blood, taken from a patient whose treatment included radiotherapy and nephrectomy. The sequence came from a man aged 55 to 70 with renal cell carcinoma.

The CDR3 loop reads CASSLGRSLTEAFF. Here the CDR3 DNA reads TGTGCCAGCAGCTTGGGACGGTCCCTCACTGAAGCTTTCTTT. The rearrangement links TRBV5-4 to TRBJ1-1, with D uncertain. V lost 0 bases to trimming and J lost 4 bases, with 10 bases between them. CDR3 length: 14 residues. Germline CDR1 reads SGHNT; CDR2 reads YYREEE (reference sequence). The complete variable domain, with remaining parts taken from reference TRBV5-4 and TRBJ1-1, reads ETGVTQSPTHLIKTRGQQVTLRCSSQSGHNTVSWYQQALGQGPQFIFQYYREEENGRGNFPPRFSGLQFPNYSSELNVNALELDDSALYLCASSLGRSLTEAFFGQGTRLTVV.